This entry features one TCR beta chain sequence. Its antigen remains unknown. Profiled with immunoSEQ multiplex PCR; TCRdb holds only in-frame clones, not every one. Among 73,000 or so clones, roughly four fifths were seen once, and the ten largest hold 0.42%. V was trimmed by 6 bases and J by 3 bases, leaving 3 bases between them. The CDR3 loop spans 11 amino acids. CDR1 SNHLY and CDR2 FYNNEI come from the germline V gene. This sample was taken from a study of OX40 agonist ivuxolimab in advanced cancers. Regarding the study as a whole: The study observed clonal expansion of CD4+ and CD8+ blood T cells by week 6 at 0.1 to 3.0 mg/kg.

V and J are TRBV2 and TRBJ2-1; D gene unclear. Sequencing used CD4+ or CD8+ T cells sorted from blood, obtained in a trial of the OX40 agonist ivuxolimab. The TCR sequence derives from an adult with an advanced solid tumor such as melanoma, head and neck, liver or kidney cancer. CDR3 DNA: TGTGCCAGCAGGAACTACAATGAGCAGTTCTTC. Protein: CASRNYNEQFF.